This record looks at one T cell receptor (beta chain) sequence and its context. From germline, CDR1 is GTSNPN and CDR2 SVGIG (reference sequence). The V gene lost 4 bases and the J gene lost 2 bases, with 23 bases spanning the gap. The CDR3 contains 17 residues. TCRdb keeps only in-frame clones here, not all; method: immunoSEQ multiplex PCR. The data show under 450,000 clones, with 80% to 90% seen just once and 1.3% held by the top ten. This specimen comes from a study of blood T cell repertoires in COVID-19. Sequencing was carried out using PBMCs or T cells enriched from blood (not recorded which). This TCR came from a man aged 25-40 years who had recovered from COVID-19. V is TRBV30 and J is TRBJ2-5; tentative D call: TRBD2 (6 bases). As DNA, the CDR3 is TGTGCCTGGACCCCCTCGTGGGCGGGACCGAAGCAAGAGACCCAGTACTTC. It codes for CAWTPSWAGPKQETQYF.